This T cell receptor (beta chain) was recorded in a study of blood T cell repertoires in COVID-19. Study in general: The origin of the acute and convalescent COVID-19 samples was the United States, Italy and Spain.

The CDR3 is 15 residues long. Trimming took 3 bases from V and 5 from J; bases not matched to a gene: 9. The germline V gene has CDR1 LGHNA and CDR2 YSLEER. Authors' processing steps: Estimation of nucleated cell counts was performed using reference gene primer amplification. Using immunoSEQ multiplex PCR, the repertoire was profiled, and TCRdb retains in-frame clones only, with some absent. V, J and clone size are those of that table, while D and trimming were read from the DNA. The repertoire includes under 100,000 clones, around 80% of them detected once, and 36% sits in the top ten. The rearrangement links TRBV4-3 to TRBJ2-5; 7 nucleotides agree with TRBD1. The sequence was collected from a man aged 55 to 70 with COVID-19, enrolled during active disease. The sample consisted of peripheral blood. CDR3 residues: CASSHDRVETETQYF. The CDR3 nucleotides are TGCGCCAGCAGCCACGACAGGGTTGAAACTGAGACCCAGTACTTC.